These T cell receptor beta chains were read from a single sample in a study of T cells in Graves' hyperthyroidism and ophthalmopathy. Each CDR3 protein gets one entry after TCRdb re-called the multiplex PCR reads with MiXCR. The table lists more than 40,000 distinct CDR3 sequences, 49% of them singletons. Sequencing used peripheral blood or thyroid tissue (not recorded which). The receptors shown here come from a woman in her 50s with Graves' hyperthyroidism. Each CDR3 is given with its conserved first and last residue. The order of the fields is V gene, J gene, D gene, clone size, CDR3 protein, CDR3 DNA. D genes are given only for firm matches. Not every row has a clone size; where given, it reads once, few, many or a size class.

TRBV7-2	TRBJ2-5	TRBD2	NA	CASGRWTSGIETQYF	TGTGCCAGCGGCCGATGGACTAGCGGGATCGAGACCCAGTACTTC
TRBV6-1	TRBJ2-3	TRBD2	few	CASSELAGETDTQYF	TGTGCCAGCAGTGAATTAGCGGGAGAGACAGATACGCAGTATTTT
TRBV7-6	TRBJ1-2	TRBD1	once	CASSLEPGGDYGYTF	TGTGCCAGCAGCTTAGAGCCAGGGGGCGACTATGGCTACACCTTC
TRBV24-1	TRBJ1-4	NA	many	CATSDRNEKLFF	TGTGCCACCAGTGACAGGAATGAAAAACTGTTTTTT
TRBV15	TRBJ1-1	TRBD1	NA	CASSGRQGLNEAFF	TGTGCCAGCAGCGGCAGACAGGGACTCAATGAAGCTTTCTTT
TRBV19	TRBJ1-2	TRBD1	NA	CASVTGGRGYTF	TGTGCCAGTGTCACAGGGGGCAGGGGCTACACCTTC
TRBV2	TRBJ1-5	NA	many	CASSLNQPQHF	TGTGCCAGCAGTCTCAATCAGCCCCAGCATTTT
TRBV20-1	TRBJ2-5	NA	many	CSARDGGRQETQYF	TGCAGTGCTAGAGATGGAGGACGGCAAGAGACCCAGTACTTC
TRBV7-8	TRBJ2-7	NA	NA	CASSWGDEQYF	TGTGCCAGCAGCTGGGGGGACGAGCAGTACTTC
TRBV13	TRBJ2-7	NA	many	CASSLGLLGQGGHEQYF	TGTGCCAGCAGCTTAGGCCTATTGGGGCAGGGAGGCCACGAGCAGTACTTC
TRBV12-3/TRBV12-4	TRBJ1-5	TRBD1	many	CASSSTGLSQPQHF	TGTGCCAGCAGTTCGACAGGGCTTTCCCAGCCCCAGCATTTT
TRBV20-1	TRBJ1-5	NA	many	CSAIGAADQPQHF	TGCAGTGCTATAGGGGCAGCGGATCAGCCCCAGCATTTT
TRBV20-1	TRBJ2-2	NA	many	CSARDPYGELFF	TGCAGTGCTAGAGATCCCTACGGGGAGCTGTTTTTT
TRBV7-9	TRBJ2-3	NA	once	CASNLDPTSMDTQYF	TGTGCCAGCAACCTCGACCCGACATCCATGGATACGCAGTATTTT
TRBV15	TRBJ1-1	NA	many	CATSAGDTEAFF	TGTGCCACCTCAGCAGGGGACACTGAAGCTTTCTTT
TRBV20-1	TRBJ1-1	NA	many	CSARDPPLNTEAFF	TGCAGTGCTAGAGACCCGCCCCTGAACACTGAAGCTTTCTTT
TRBV6-4	TRBJ2-5	TRBD2	NA	CASSTKHSGARETQYF	TGTGCCAGCAGTACTAAACATAGCGGGGCGCGAGAGACCCAGTACTTC
TRBV7-9	TRBJ2-7	TRBD2	many	CASSLIGTSGRLRQYF	TGTGCCAGCAGCTTAATTGGGACTAGCGGGAGACTAAGACAGTACTTC
TRBV7-9	TRBJ2-2	NA	NA	CASSLFRDFTGELFF	TGTGCCAGCAGCTTGTTCAGGGATTTCACCGGGGAGCTGTTTTTT
TRBV6-6	TRBJ1-2	NA	many	CASSQAIGGSYGYTF	TGTGCCAGCAGTCAAGCTATCGGGGGATCCTATGGCTACACCTTC
TRBV9	TRBJ2-2	NA	NA	CAGSARGGTGELFF	TGTGCCGGCAGCGCGAGAGGGGGGACCGGGGAGCTGTTTTTT
TRBV20-1	TRBJ2-7	NA	many	CSARDRGRGSTRYEQYF	TGCAGTGCTAGAGATAGGGGACGGGGGAGCACAAGATACGAGCAGTACTTC
TRBV2	TRBJ1-2	NA	NA	CASGTTGYGYTF	TGTGCCAGCGGAACGACGGGCTATGGCTACACCTTC
TRBV24-1	TRBJ2-2	NA	few	CATRGTFTGELFF	TGTGCCACCAGGGGGACATTCACCGGGGAGCTGTTTTTT
TRBV10-2	TRBJ1-1	TRBD1	NA	CASRDTTGGTEAFF	TGCGCCAGCAGGGACACGACAGGGGGCACTGAAGCTTTCTTT
TRBV2	TRBJ2-2	NA	many	CASSEIAGELFF	TGTGCCAGCAGTGAAATCGCCGGGGAGCTGTTTTTT
TRBV7-2	TRBJ1-2	NA	NA	CASSRGGYTF	TGTGCCAGCAGCAGGGGGGGCTACACCTTC
TRBV20-1	TRBJ1-2	NA	NA	CSARDRGTTDGYTF	TGCAGTGCTAGAGATCGTGGGACGACGGATGGCTACACCTTC
TRBV7-9	TRBJ1-2	NA	NA	CASCVAETQYYGYTF	TGTGCCAGCTGTGTTGCGGAGACCCAGTACTATGGCTACACCTTC
TRBV10-3	TRBJ2-5	TRBD2	many	CAISPLASGRKETQYF	TGTGCCATCTCCCCCCTGGCTAGCGGGAGAAAAGAGACCCAGTACTTC
TRBV20-1	TRBJ1-6	NA	many	CSASGQSNSPLHF	TGCAGTGCTAGCGGACAGTCAAATTCACCCCTCCACTTT
TRBV20-1	TRBJ1-3	NA	many	CSAISEGGGNTIYF	TGCAGTGCGATCTCCGAGGGGGGTGGAAACACCATATATTTT
TRBV13	TRBJ2-3	NA	NA	CASSAGRKRSADTQYF	TGTGCCAGCAGTGCCGGACGCAAAAGGTCGGCAGATACGCAGTATTTT
TRBV29-1	TRBJ1-3	TRBD1	NA	CSVERGTGGFGNTIYF	TGCAGCGTTGAAAGGGGGACAGGGGGCTTTGGAAACACCATATATTTT
TRBV20-1	TRBJ1-4	NA	medium-sized	CSARGPWGLNEKLFF	TGCAGTGCTAGAGGCCCATGGGGCCTAAATGAAAAACTGTTTTTT
TRBV14	TRBJ1-1	NA	many	CASSQGFFGELNTEAFF	TGTGCCAGCAGCCAAGGGTTTTTCGGGGAGTTGAACACTGAAGCTTTCTTT
TRBV7-8	TRBJ2-7	TRBD1	NA	CASSIYRGSYEQYF	TGTGCCAGCAGCATCTACAGGGGCTCCTATGAGCAGTACTTC
TRBV2	TRBJ2-2	NA	NA	CASSAGTRTGELFF	TGTGCCAGCAGTGCGGGGACTCGGACCGGGGAGCTGTTTTTT
TRBV20-1	TRBJ2-5	NA	many	CSARDLRDPLGETQYF	TGCAGTGCTAGGGACCTCCGGGACCCTTTGGGAGAGACCCAGTACTTC
TRBV20-1	TRBJ1-1	TRBD1	few	CSARQGVGTEAFF	TGCAGTGCTAGGCAGGGGGTGGGCACTGAAGCTTTCTTT
TRBV28	TRBJ1-1	NA	many	CASTPRWGGEAFF	TGTGCCAGCACCCCAAGATGGGGAGGTGAAGCTTTCTTT
TRBV29-1	TRBJ1-1	TRBD1	few	CSLRGQGITEAFF	TGCAGCTTGAGAGGACAGGGCATCACTGAAGCTTTCTTT
TRBV2	TRBJ1-1	NA	NA	CASSQTVPNTEAFF	TGTGCCAGCAGTCAGACCGTACCGAACACTGAAGCTTTCTTT
TRBV6-6	TRBJ2-5	NA	many	CASSPGTGTQYF	TGTGCCAGCAGTCCTGGGACTGGGACCCAGTACTTC
TRBV5-4	TRBJ2-5	TRBD2	many	CASRLSGSRETQYF	TGTGCCAGCAGACTTAGCGGGAGCCGGGAGACCCAGTACTTC
TRBV5-8	TRBJ2-7	NA	many	CASSLTTYAGEQYF	TGTGCCAGCAGCTTGACGACTTACGCGGGCGAGCAGTACTTC
TRBV2	TRBJ2-5	NA	many	CASSEGQLQETQYF	TGTGCCAGCAGTGAAGGACAGCTTCAAGAGACCCAGTACTTC
TRBV7-8	TRBJ2-5	TRBD1	many	CASSEGTVQETQYF	TGTGCCAGCAGCGAAGGGACAGTCCAAGAGACCCAGTACTTC
TRBV20-1	TRBJ2-5	NA	many	CNATPGQQETQYF	TGCAATGCTACTCCGGGACAACAAGAGACCCAGTACTTC
TRBV3-1	TRBJ2-7	NA	many	CASSQDRPDRSYEQYF	TGTGCCAGCAGCCAAGATCGCCCGGACAGATCATACGAGCAGTACTTC
TRBV12-3/TRBV12-4	TRBJ2-3	NA	many	CASSPQGTDTQYF	TGTGCCAGCTCCCCTCAAGGGACAGATACGCAGTATTTT
TRBV12-3/TRBV12-4	TRBJ1-2	NA	many	CASSFARNYGYTF	TGTGCCAGCAGTTTTGCTCGTAACTATGGCTACACCTTC
TRBV7-6	TRBJ2-7	NA	NA	CASSSGEQYF	TGTGCCAGCAGCTCGGGCGAGCAGTACTTC
TRBV2	TRBJ2-7	NA	few	CASSTGRTREQYF	TGTGCCAGCAGCACCGGAAGAACGCGCGAGCAGTACTTC
TRBV7-4	TRBJ1-1	NA	NA	CASSPSLTGNTEAFF	TGTGCCAGCAGTCCTAGCCTCACAGGGAACACTGAAGCTTTCTTT
TRBV2	TRBJ2-7	NA	NA	CASSEPPPSYEQYF	TGTGCCAGCAGTGAACCACCCCCCTCCTACGAGCAGTACTTC
TRBV28	TRBJ1-6	TRBD1	few	CASSPPTGDSPLHF	TGTGCCAGCAGTCCCCCGACAGGGGATTCACCCCTCCACTTT
TRBV29-1	TRBJ1-5	NA	NA	CSLAGYSNQPQHF	TGCAGCTTAGCGGGATATAGCAATCAGCCCCAGCATTTT
TRBV12-3/TRBV12-4	TRBJ1-4	TRBD1	NA	CASSLAGTGELFF	TGTGCCAGCAGTTTAGCGGGGACAGGGGAACTGTTTTTT